These 9 T cell receptor beta chains were all obtained from the same sample, sequenced in a study of blood T cell repertoires in COVID-19. Here immunoSEQ multiplex PCR was the method, and the copy in TCRdb shows in-frame clones only, minus some. The repertoire has fewer than 100,000 clones, 70% to 90% of them found once; the top ten carry approximately 7%. Specimen: peripheral blood. These receptors were obtained from a human donor with acute or convalescent COVID-19. The donor label of this sample is uncertain.

The rearrangement links TRBV2 to TRBJ1-2; TRBD1 aligns across 8 bases. The CDR3 is 13 amino acids. V lost 4 bases, J lost 4 bases, and 2 bases stayed unmatched. CDR1 and CDR2 from the germline V gene are SNHLY and FYNNEI. CDR3 sequence (DNA): TGTGCCAGCAGTGCCGGACAGGGCTATGGCTACACCTTC. Its protein product is CASSAGQGYGYTF.

Here the CDR3 DNA reads TGTGCCAGCAGTGCCCAGGCCACCGAGCAGTACTTC. This codes for CASSAQATEQYF. The chain links TRBV2 to TRBJ2-7, with unresolved D. This CDR3 is built from 12 residues. Trimming pared 4 bases from V and 6 bases from J, leaving 10 bases between. Per germline, CDR1 SNHLY and CDR2 FYNNEI.

For this clone: Compared with germline, one end of the junction differs, possibly owing to a read error. The chain employs TRBV4-2 and TRBJ2-7, with 8 bases fitting TRBD1. The CDR3 runs 13 residues. Germline values: CDR1 LGHNA, CDR2 YNFKEQ. The CDR3 sequence: CASSGDRGGPGDF. CDR3 coding DNA: TGTGCCAGCAGCGGAGACAGGGGTGGACCAGGGGACTTC.

The CDR3, as DNA: TGTGCCACCAGCAGGGGCTTGGGACAGAGAGTCTCTGGGGCCAACGTCCTGACTTTC. Its translation: CATSRGLGQRVSGANVLTF. The chain uses TRBV15 and TRBJ2-6; 7 bases fit TRBD1. Per the germline V gene, CDR1 is LNHNV and CDR2 is YYDKDF (reference sequence). The ends lost 3 bases at V and 0 bases at J; junction bases unmatched: 11. This CDR3 spans 19 amino acids.

This CDR3 is CASSVEGQRGNEQYF. DNA of the CDR3: TGTGCCAGCAGCGTAGAAGGTCAACGGGGTAACGAGCAGTACTTC. This chain uses TRBV9 with TRBJ2-7; TRBD2 might be the D (5 bases). Germline CDR1 reads SGDLS; CDR2 reads YYNGEE. This CDR3 comprises 15 residues. Trimming took off 0 bases at V and 5 bases at J, with 15 bases between the two ends.

The rearrangement joins TRBV3-1 (or the pseudogene TRBV3-2) to TRBJ1-1; D is ambiguous. V shed 1 base and J shed 1 base, with 10 bases lying between them. CDR3 length: 15 amino acids. Germline lookup yields CDR1 LGHDT and CDR2 YNNKEL (reference sequence). The DNA of the CDR3 is TGTGCCAGCAGCCAAGGCCAGCGAACGAACACTGAAGCTTTCTTT. Protein: CASSQGQRTNTEAFF.

The chain couples TRBV20-1 to TRBJ2-1; D not resolved. V was trimmed by 3 bases and J by 6 bases, leaving 6 bases between them. The CDR3 contains 11 residues. CDR1 and CDR2 from the germline V gene are DFQATT and SNEGSKA (reference sequence). Here the CDR3 DNA reads TGCAGTGCTAGTCGCGGCAATGAGCAGTTCTTC. Translated, it gives CSASRGNEQFF.

This chain links TRBV7-9 with TRBJ1-1; the match to TRBD1 covers 10 bases. The CDR3 has 17 residues. CDR1 and CDR2 (germline): SEHNR, FQNEAQ (reference sequence). V dropped 5 bases and J dropped 1; count of bases not matched to a gene: 10. CDR3 nucleotides: TGTGCCAGCAGCCCCCAGGACAGGGGGTTGGGGAACACTGAAGCTTTCTTT. Encoded protein: CASSPQDRGLGNTEAFF.

The chain links TRBV24-1 to TRBJ2-1; 7 nucleotides line up with TRBD2. Per the germline V gene, CDR1 is KGHDR and CDR2 is SFDVKD. The CDR3 has 16 residues. V lost 6 bases and J lost 3; bases outside the gene matches: 10. The CDR3 is CATSPSGAAFYNEQFF. In nucleotides, the CDR3 is TGTGCCACCAGTCCAAGCGGGGCGGCATTCTACAATGAGCAGTTCTTC.